The rows below give T cell receptor beta chains drawn from one sample of a study of control samples from healthy donors and cancer patients. Sequencing used immunoSEQ multiplex PCR; TCRdb keeps in-frame clones, though not all of them. This table holds 80,000 to 100,000 clones, around 88% found once. The specimen was blood. The receptor source for this set is a man aged 25-45 years in good health. CDR3s include the opening cysteine and the closing phenylalanine or tryptophan. Each record gives: D gene, clone size, J gene, V gene, CDR3 DNA, CDR3 protein. A D gene is named only where the DNA matches it firmly. Rows give clone size only sometimes, using once, few, many, or a class for an expanded clone.

>TRBD2|few|TRBJ2-7|TRBV5-4
TGTGCCAGCAGCCCCGCCGGGACTAGCGCTTACTACGAGCAGTACTTC
CASSPAGTSAYYEQYF
>NA|NA|TRBJ1-1|TRBV5-1
TGCGCCAGCAGCTTGGCCTATCCGGTCATGAACACTGAAGCTTTCTTT
CASSLAYPVMNTEAFF
>NA|NA|TRBJ1-1|TRBV28
TGTGCCAGCAGTTTTAGGACAGTTGAAGCTTTCTTT
CASSFRTVEAFF
>TRBD1|NA|TRBJ1-3|TRBV15
TGTGCCACCAGCAGAGATCCCCGGGACAGCTCTGGAAACACCATATATTTT
CATSRDPRDSSGNTIYF
>TRBD1|NA|TRBJ1-1|TRBV7-9
TGTGCCAGCAGCCGCGCCAGGGGGTCTGAAGCTTTCTTT
CASSRARGSEAFF
>TRBD1|NA|TRBJ1-1|TRBV5-1
TGCGCCAGCAGCTTGGTGCCCCCGGGACAGTCGAACACTGAAGCTTTCTTT
CASSLVPPGQSNTEAFF
>NA|NA|TRBJ2-7|TRBV13
TGTGCCAGCAGCTTTACGCACAGGGCCTCCTACGAGCAGTACTTC
CASSFTHRASYEQYF
>NA|NA|TRBJ2-2|TRBV27
TGTGCCAGCAGTTTAGGCGGGGGCTGGGAGCTGTTTTTT
CASSLGGGWELFF
>TRBD1|NA|TRBJ2-1|TRBV10-2
TGCGCCAGCAAGGGGGCGGCAGCATTGTATGAGCAGTTCTTC
CASKGAAALYEQFF
>NA|NA|TRBJ2-7|TRBV2
TGTGCCAGCAAAGCGTACAGGGCGTACGAGCAGTACTTC
CASKAYRAYEQYF
>TRBD2|NA|TRBJ2-1|TRBV5-4
TGTGCCAGCAGCCTCCCGGGTAGCGGGGGACCCCAGTTCTTC
CASSLPGSGGPQFF
>NA|once|TRBJ1-2|TRBV15
TGTGCCACCAGCAGAGATGGACAGCCGGACAACTATGGCTACACCTTC
CATSRDGQPDNYGYTF
>TRBD1|NA|TRBJ2-7|TRBV7-2
TGTGCCAGCAGCGGTAGACAGGGAAGGTCCTACGAGCAGTACTTC
CASSGRQGRSYEQYF
>TRBD2|few|TRBJ2-1|TRBV7-6
TGTGCCAGCAGCTTAGGGGCCGGGGGGGGTGAGCAGTTCTTC
CASSLGAGGGEQFF
>NA|once|TRBJ1-6|TRBV28
TGTGCCAGCAGTTTGCTTACCGCCACATCCCTGGTAGGAAATTCACCCCTCCACTTT
CASSLLTATSLVGNSPLHF
>NA|NA|TRBJ2-2|TRBV20-1
TGCAGTGTTGGTACCGGGGAGCTGTTTTTT
CSVGTGELFF
>TRBD2|NA|TRBJ2-2|TRBV5-1
TGCGCCAGCAGCTTGGAAGGGTCACTTTCGTACCGAGGTGGACTAGCCCCCACCGGGGAGCTGTTTTTT
CASSLEGSLSYRGGLAPTGELFF
>TRBD1|NA|TRBJ1-2|TRBV19
TGTGCCAGTAGACCCCAGGGGGGCGGCTACACCTTC
CASRPQGGGYTF
>NA|NA|TRBJ2-3|TRBV12-5
TGTGCTAGTGGCCAGGGAGTCATAGATACGCAGTATTTT
CASGQGVIDTQYF
>NA|NA|TRBJ2-2|TRBV5-6
TGTGCCAGCAGCTTGGGACTAACGAACACCGGGGAGCTGTTTTTT
CASSLGLTNTGELFF
>NA|NA|TRBJ1-5|TRBV5-5
TGTGCCAGCAGCTTGGTCGGCGATAGCAATCAGCCCCAGCATTTT
CASSLVGDSNQPQHF
>NA|NA|TRBJ1-2|TRBV2
TGTGCCAGCAGTAAAACAGGGTATGGCTACACCTTC
CASSKTGYGYTF
>TRBD1|NA|TRBJ1-2|TRBV28
TGTGCCAGCAGTTCTACCGGGACAGGGACTGGCTACACCTTC
CASSSTGTGTGYTF
>TRBD1|NA|TRBJ1-6|TRBV30
TGTGCCTGGACCGGCCAGGGGGCTTCACCCCTCCACTTT
CAWTGQGASPLHF
>NA|NA|TRBJ1-2|TRBV4-1
TGCGCCAGCAGCTCCAGCCCCACAGGCTTTCCGTATGGCTACACCTTC
CASSSSPTGFPYGYTF
>NA|NA|TRBJ2-1|TRBV7-9
TGTGCCAGCGGGGTTGAATTCGATGAGCAGTTCTTC
CASGVEFDEQFF
>TRBD1|NA|TRBJ1-2|TRBV28
TGTGCCAGCAGTTTACCACTAGACCGGGACAGGCTCTATGGCTACACCTTC
CASSLPLDRDRLYGYTF
>TRBD1|NA|TRBJ2-7|TRBV28
TGTGCCAGCACGCGAGGACAGGGGAGGGAGCAGTACTTC
CASTRGQGREQYF